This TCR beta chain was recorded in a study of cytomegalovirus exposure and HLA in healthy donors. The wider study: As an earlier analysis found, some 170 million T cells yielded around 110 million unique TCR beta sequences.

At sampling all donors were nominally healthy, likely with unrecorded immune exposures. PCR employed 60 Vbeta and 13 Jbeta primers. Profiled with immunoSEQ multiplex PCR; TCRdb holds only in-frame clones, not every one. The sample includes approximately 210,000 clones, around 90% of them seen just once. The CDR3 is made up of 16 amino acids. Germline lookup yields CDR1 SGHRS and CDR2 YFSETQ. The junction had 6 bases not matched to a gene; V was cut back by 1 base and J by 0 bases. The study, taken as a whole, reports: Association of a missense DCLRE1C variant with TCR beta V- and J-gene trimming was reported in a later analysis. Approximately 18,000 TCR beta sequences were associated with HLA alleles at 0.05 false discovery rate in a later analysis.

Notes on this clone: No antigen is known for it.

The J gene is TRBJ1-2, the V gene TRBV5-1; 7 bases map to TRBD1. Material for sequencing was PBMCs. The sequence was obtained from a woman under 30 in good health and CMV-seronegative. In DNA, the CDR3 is TGCGCCAGCAGCTTGACGGGACAGACCACTAACTATGGCTACACCTTC. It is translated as CASSLTGQTTNYGYTF.